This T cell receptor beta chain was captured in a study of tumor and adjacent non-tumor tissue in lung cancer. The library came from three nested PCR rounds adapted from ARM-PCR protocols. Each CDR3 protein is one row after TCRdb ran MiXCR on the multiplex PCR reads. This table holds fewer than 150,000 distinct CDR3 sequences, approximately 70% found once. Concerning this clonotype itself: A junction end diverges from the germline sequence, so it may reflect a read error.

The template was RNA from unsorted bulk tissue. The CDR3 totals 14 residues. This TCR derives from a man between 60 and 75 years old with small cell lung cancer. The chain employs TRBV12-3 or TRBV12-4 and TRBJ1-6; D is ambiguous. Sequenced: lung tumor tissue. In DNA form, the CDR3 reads TGTGCCAGCAGTTTTGGCGGTTCGGGTTCACCCCACCACTTT. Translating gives CASSFGGSGSPHHF.